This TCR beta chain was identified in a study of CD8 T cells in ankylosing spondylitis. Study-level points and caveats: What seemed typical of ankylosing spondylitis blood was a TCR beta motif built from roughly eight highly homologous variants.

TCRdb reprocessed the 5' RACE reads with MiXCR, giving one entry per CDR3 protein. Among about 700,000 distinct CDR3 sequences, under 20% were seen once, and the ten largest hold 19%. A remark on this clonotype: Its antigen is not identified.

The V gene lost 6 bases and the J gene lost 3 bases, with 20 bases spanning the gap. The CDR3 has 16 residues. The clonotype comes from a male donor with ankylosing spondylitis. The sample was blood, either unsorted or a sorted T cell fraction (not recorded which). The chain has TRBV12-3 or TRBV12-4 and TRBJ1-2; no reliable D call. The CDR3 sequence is CASRTQWSGAHYGYTF. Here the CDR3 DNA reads TGTGCCAGCAGAACCCAGTGGTCTGGCGCGCACTATGGCTACACCTTC.